This T cell receptor beta chain came from a study of blood T cell repertoires in COVID-19 (dated by TCRdb to 2018 to 2020). Some background on the complete study: The collaborator samples originated in the United States, Italy and Spain and spanned the acute and convalescent phases of COVID-19. Deeply sampled blood TCRbeta repertoires from subjects exposed to, actively infected with, or recovered from COVID-19 were included in the dataset. Where HLA class I and class II types were available, the types were taken from metadata supplied by the sample provider, not from assay-based typing. The sample metadata nearly always contained a de-identified subject ID, COVID-19 status, age in years and sex. A freely available public database, intended as a resource for researchers studying the immune response to SARS-CoV-2, is where the repertoires were released. Samples came from the ongoing ImmuneRACE study (first 160 participants) plus 1,254 subjects from 6 global collaborators. The prospective study material was composed of cDNA or gDNA derived from T cells, B-cell-depleted T cells, or PBMCs. What the authors observed across the whole study: Clinical and demographic metadata were provided uncurated, with the amount varying by source and participant.

This clone has a handful of counts. Its antigen has not been determined. Base qualities are not recorded, but no much larger clone differs from it by a single base. TCRbeta CDR3 regions were amplified from genomic DNA using the immunoSEQ Assay, a bias-controlled multiplex PCR. From the authors' description of their analysis: The number of nucleated cells in each sample was estimated by amplification of reference gene primers within the assay. Sequence reads were collapsed and filtered to measure the absolute abundance of every unique TCRbeta CDR3 rearrangement. Productive Simpson clonality was computed per sample as the square root of Simpson's diversity index over productive rearrangements. The source is immuneACCESS, and TCRdb retained only in-frame sequences with V and J called. Part of the clones is not carried over; for the studies checked, unresolved V genes explain less than half of this, and the remainder is unexplained. V and J calls and clone size come straight from that table; D and trimming were deduced from the DNA. For this sample the table gives about 380,000 clones, of which around 89% were detected only once. Of the sample, 1.2% falls within the top ten clones.

Ends trimmed: V by 4 bases, J by 7 bases; bases unmatched to a gene: 8. There are 15 amino acids in the CDR3, from cysteine to phenylalanine inclusive. Of the read, only the CDR3 DNA is kept; its 45 bases are in frame from base 1. CDR1 SGHTA and CDR2 FQGTGA were looked up in the germline V gene. Enrolling through a virtual design, the prospective study's participants ranged in age from about 18 to 89 years and lived across some 23 United States geographic areas. To assign participants to cohorts, the prospective study relied on clinical history that participants themselves reported in a screening survey and a study questionnaire. ImmuneRACE Cohort 3 recovered participants were defined by two consecutive negative NP/OP PCR tests, healthcare professional clearance, or symptom resolution. Mobile phlebotomists in the prospective study collected whole blood, serum and a nasopharyngeal or oropharyngeal swab from every participant. Participants in the prospective study had the option to provide additional blood draws and questionnaires over a roughly two-month period. Prospective study blood samples were shipped either frozen or at room temperature before DNA extraction.

The sample comprised PBMCs or T cells enriched from blood (not recorded which). The V and J genes are TRBV7-3 and TRBJ2-1; a stretch of 9 junction bases matches TRBD2. This sequence was found in a woman in her late teens or twenties who had recovered from COVID-19. The nucleotide sequence is given as TGTGCCAGCAGCTCCGATCTAGCGGGGATAAATGAGCAGTTCTTC. It translates to CASSSDLAGINEQFF.